Below are 7 T cell receptor beta chains sequenced from a single sample in a study of blood T cell repertoires in COVID-19. Profiling relied on immunoSEQ multiplex PCR, and the TCRdb table lists in-frame clones only, not all of them. Of approximately 110,000 clones listed, more than 75% are singletons. Specimen: peripheral blood. These receptors all stem from a man in his forties with acute or convalescent COVID-19.

The CDR3 loop is CASSLVPGSAIDTQYF. Here the CDR3 DNA reads TGTGCCAGCAGCTTAGTCCCCGGTAGCGCAATCGATACGCAGTATTTT. This chain connects TRBV11-2 to TRBJ2-3, with a weak D call TRBD2 (5 bases). V was shortened by 1 base and J by 6 bases, with 17 bases between the two germline ends. There are 16 residues in the CDR3. CDR1 and CDR2 from the germline V gene are SGHAT and FQNNGV. The variable domain in full, completed from reference TRBV11-2 and TRBJ2-3, reads EAGVAQSPRYKIIEKRQSVAFWCNPISGHATLYWYQQILGQGPKLLIQFQNNGVVDDSQLPKDRFSAERLKGVDSTLKIQPAKLEDSAVYLCASSLVPGSAIDTQYFGPGTRLTVL.

The rearrangement links TRBV5-6 to TRBJ1-2, with 9 bases matching TRBD1. CDR3 length: 16 residues. V lost 0 bases and J lost 4; bases outside the gene matches: 7. Germline CDR1 reads SGHDT; CDR2 reads YYEEEE. This CDR3 reads CASSLGTGGKTYGYTF. CDR3 coding DNA: TGTGCCAGCAGCTTGGGAACAGGGGGCAAGACCTATGGCTACACCTTC.

This clone was found many times. Other DNA sequences of this sample code for an identical CDR3. This chain links TRBV30 with TRBJ1-3, with 7 bases matching TRBD1. The CDR3 runs 15 residues. Unmatched junction bases numbered 4, after V lost 2 bases and J lost 0 bases. Germline V gives CDR1 GTSNPN, CDR2 SVGIG (reference sequence). CDR3 bases: TGTGCCTGGAGTAGGGACAGTGGCTCTGGAAACACCATATATTTT. It specifies CAWSRDSGSGNTIYF.

This CDR3 is CASTDPRTGEPQHF. The CDR3 nucleotides are TGTGCCAGTACCGACCCCAGGACAGGAGAGCCCCAGCATTTT. The chain links TRBV19 to TRBJ1-5; 7 positions agree with TRBD1. Germline V gene data show CDR1 as LNHDA and CDR2 as SQIVND (reference sequence). This CDR3 spans 14 amino acids. V shed 7 bases and J 8 bases; nucleotides not matched to a gene: 11.

The chain combines TRBV6-2 or TRBV6-3 with TRBJ1-6, with D uncertain. Germline-derived CDR1 and CDR2 are MNHEY and SVGEGT. The CDR3 spans 14 residues. Trimming removed 0 bases from V and 13 bases from J, with 13 bases in between. The CDR3 sequence is CASSYSVLVSPLHF. The CDR3 bases are TGTGCCAGCAGTTACTCAGTACTGGTTTCGCCCCTCCACTTT.

This chain connects TRBV7-2 to TRBJ1-2; a weak D match, TRBD1 (5 bases). V was pared by 2 bases and J by 4 bases, with 11 bases between. CDR3 size: 14 residues. Germline V gives CDR1 SGHTA, CDR2 FQGNSA. Here the CDR3 reads CASSLRAGTYGYTF. The DNA for the CDR3 is TGTGCCAGCAGCTTAAGGGCGGGGACCTATGGCTACACCTTC. The full variable domain, rest sourced from reference TRBV7-2 and TRBJ1-2, is GAGVSQSPSNKVTEKGKDVELRCDPISGHTALYWYRQSLGQGLEFLIYFQGNSAPDKSGLPSDRFSAERTGGSVSTLTIQRTQQEDSAVYLCASSLRAGTYGYTFGSGTRLTVV.

The table lists this clone with a count of one. The chain is built from TRBV5-4 and TRBJ2-5; perhaps TRBD2 as D (5 bases). Germline CDR1 is SGHNT and CDR2 is YYREEE (reference sequence). CDR3 length equals 14 residues. Deletions cut 2 bases from V and 5 bases from J, with 13 bases between. The CDR3 here is CASSLSGIRETQYF. CDR3 in DNA: TGTGCCAGCAGCTTATCCGGGATCCGCGAGACCCAGTACTTC.